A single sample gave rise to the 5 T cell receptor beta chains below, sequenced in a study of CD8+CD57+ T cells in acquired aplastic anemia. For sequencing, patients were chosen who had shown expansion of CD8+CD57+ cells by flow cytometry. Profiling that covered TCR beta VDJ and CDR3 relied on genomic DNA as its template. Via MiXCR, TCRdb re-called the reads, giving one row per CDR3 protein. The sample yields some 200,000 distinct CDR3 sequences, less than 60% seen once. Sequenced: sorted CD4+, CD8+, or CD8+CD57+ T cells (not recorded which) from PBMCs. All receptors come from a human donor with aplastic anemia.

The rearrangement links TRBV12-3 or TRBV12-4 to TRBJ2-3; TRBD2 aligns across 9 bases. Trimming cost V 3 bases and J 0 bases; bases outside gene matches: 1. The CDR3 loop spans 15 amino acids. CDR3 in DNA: TGTGCCAGCAGTTTTAGCGGGGGTAGCACAGATACGCAGTATTTT. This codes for CASSFSGGSTDTQYF.

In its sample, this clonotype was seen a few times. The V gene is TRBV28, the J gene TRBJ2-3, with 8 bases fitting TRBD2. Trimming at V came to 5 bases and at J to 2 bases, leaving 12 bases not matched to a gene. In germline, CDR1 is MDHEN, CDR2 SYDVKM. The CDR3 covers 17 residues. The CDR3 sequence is CASSGPFSGDNTDTQYF. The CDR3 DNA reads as TGTGCCAGCAGTGGGCCTTTTAGCGGGGATAACACAGATACGCAGTATTTT.

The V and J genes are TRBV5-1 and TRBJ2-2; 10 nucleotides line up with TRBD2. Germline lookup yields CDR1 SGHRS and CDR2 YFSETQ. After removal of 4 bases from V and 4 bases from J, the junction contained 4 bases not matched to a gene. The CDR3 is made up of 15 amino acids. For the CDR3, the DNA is TGCGCCAGCAGCCCAGCGGGGGGGCCCACCGGGGAGCTGTTTTTT. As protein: CASSPAGGPTGELFF. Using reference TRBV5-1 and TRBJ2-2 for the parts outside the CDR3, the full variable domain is KAGVTQTPRYLIKTRGQQVTLSCSPISGHRSVSWYQQTPGQGLQFLFEYFSETQRNKGNFPGRFSGRQFSNSRSEMNVSTLELGDSALYLCASSPAGGPTGELFFGEGSRLTVL.

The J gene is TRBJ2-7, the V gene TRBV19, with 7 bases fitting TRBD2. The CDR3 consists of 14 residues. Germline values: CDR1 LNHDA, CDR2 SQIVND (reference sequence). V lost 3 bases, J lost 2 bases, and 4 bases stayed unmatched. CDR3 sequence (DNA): TGTGCCAGTAGTATCCAGCGGGGTCCCTACGAGCAGTACTTC. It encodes CASSIQRGPYEQYF.

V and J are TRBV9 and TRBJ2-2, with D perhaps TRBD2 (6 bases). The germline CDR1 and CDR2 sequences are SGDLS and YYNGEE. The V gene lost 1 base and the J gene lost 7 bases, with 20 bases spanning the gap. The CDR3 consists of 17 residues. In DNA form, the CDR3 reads TGTGCCAGCAGCGTAAGGTCCGGGAGTTCCCTGGACGGGGAGCTGTTTTTT. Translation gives CASSVRSGSSLDGELFF.